One and the same sample provided the 30 T cell receptor beta chains below, sequenced in a study of blood T cell repertoires in COVID-19. Libraries were prepared by immunoSEQ multiplex PCR; TCRdb keeps only in-frame clonotypes and omits some of them. The sample gives tens of thousands of clones, over 80% of which show up once; 1.5% to 2% is in the top ten. Input material: peripheral blood. The receptors here all came from a woman aged 55-69 years with acute or convalescent COVID-19.

This clone has only one observation. A read error is likely, as this CDR3 ends without the conserved phenylalanine or tryptophan. It is unclear where the CDR3 begins or ends on the DNA, so no DNA is shown, and the CDR3 is as TCRdb lists it. The CDR3 sequence is CASSESGREASC. The chain is built from TRBV2 and TRBJ1-4. Germline lookup yields CDR1 SNHLY and CDR2 FYNNEI. 12 amino acids form the CDR3, both terminal residues included.

This sequence joins TRBV3-1 (or the pseudogene TRBV3-2) and TRBJ2-5; tentatively, D is TRBD1 (5 bases). The CDR3 totals 15 residues. V was cut by 1 base and J by 5 bases, with 14 bases left in between. CDR1 and CDR2 from the germline V gene are LGHDT and YNNKEL (reference sequence). CDR3 in amino acids: CASSQVGALGETQYF. In DNA, the CDR3 is TGTGCCAGCAGCCAAGTAGGGGCTCTAGGGGAGACCCAGTACTTC.

This chain uses TRBV10-2 with TRBJ1-2; the D is unclear. The length of the CDR3 is 14 residues. Germline values: CDR1 WSHSY, CDR2 SAAADI. Deletions cut 0 bases from V and 0 bases from J, with 5 bases between. The DNA of the CDR3 is TGCGCCAGCAGTGAGTCGGCCCCTAACTATGGCTACACCTTC. It yields the protein CASSESAPNYGYTF.

The chain uses TRBV6-1 and TRBJ2-2, with a tentative D call TRBD2 (5 bases). The CDR3 sequence is 17 residues long. Trimming left V 1 base short and J 0 bases short, with 12 bases between. Germline lookup yields CDR1 MNHNS and CDR2 SASEGT. The CDR3 DNA follows: TGTGCCAGCAGTGAAGGATCCGCGGGCCCGAACACCGGGGAGCTGTTTTTT. This translates into CASSEGSAGPNTGELFF.

This chain uses TRBV3-1 (or the pseudogene TRBV3-2) with TRBJ2-7; 7 positions match TRBD2. This CDR3 spans 15 amino acids. Germline CDR1 is LGHDT and CDR2 is YNNKEL (reference sequence). V shed 5 bases, J shed 1 base, and the junction held 8 bases outside the gene matches. CDR3 DNA: TGTGCCAGCAGCTTGTCGGGGGGTTATTCCTACGAGCAGTACTTC. Its translation is CASSLSGGYSYEQYF.

The chain's CDR3 is CASSFLYRGVNEQFF. DNA of the CDR3: TGTGCCAGCAGCTTTCTTTATCGGGGGGTTAATGAGCAGTTCTTC. V gene TRBV7-3 combines with J gene TRBJ2-1; 7 bases match TRBD2. The CDR3 has 15 residues. Germline V CDR1 and CDR2: SGHTA, FQGTGA. V lost 3 bases to trimming and J lost 7 bases; unmatched junction nucleotides: 9.

The chain uses TRBV7-2 and TRBJ1-2; TRBD1 matches at 8 bases. V gave up 2 bases and J gave up 6 bases; unmatched junction bases: 8. This CDR3 has 15 residues. Germline lookup yields CDR1 SGHTA and CDR2 FQGNSA. The CDR3 bases are TGTGCCAGCAGCTTAAGCACAGGGGGGAGGCATGGCTACACCTTC. Translating gives CASSLSTGGRHGYTF.

This chain joins TRBV5-1 and TRBJ2-2; the match to TRBD1 covers 8 bases. CDR1 is SGHRS, CDR2 YFSETQ, per germline. With 4 bases clipped from V and 0 bases from J, the junction kept 2 bases outside the gene matches. This CDR3 has 15 amino acids. DNA of the CDR3: TGCGCCAGCAGCGCGGACAGGGCGAACACCGGGGAGCTGTTTTTT. It encodes CASSADRANTGELFF.

The chain has TRBV7-2 and TRBJ2-7, with D maybe TRBD2 (6 bases). The length of the CDR3 is 17 residues. Germline CDR1 is SGHTA and CDR2 is FQGNSA. V was shortened by 0 bases and J by 3 bases, with 18 bases between the two germline ends. CDR3 in amino acids: CASSLAGLGGVGYEQYF. Written as DNA, the CDR3 is TGTGCCAGCAGCTTAGCGGGTCTCGGGGGAGTTGGCTACGAGCAGTACTTC. Drawing the rest from reference TRBV7-2 and TRBJ2-7, the complete variable domain is GAGVSQSPSNKVTEKGKDVELRCDPISGHTALYWYRQSLGQGLEFLIYFQGNSAPDKSGLPSDRFSAERTGGSVSTLTIQRTQQEDSAVYLCASSLAGLGGVGYEQYFGPGTRLTVT.

The V gene is TRBV7-9, the J gene TRBJ2-1; TRBD1 matches 9 bases. This CDR3 has 18 amino acids. Germline CDR1 SEHNR, CDR2 FQNEAQ (reference sequence). Germline trimming cut 2 bases from V and 4 bases from J; bases unmatched to any gene: 12. CDR3 protein: CASSLPFAGQGLYNEQFF. As DNA, the CDR3 is TGTGCCAGCAGCTTACCGTTCGCTGGACAGGGGTTGTACAATGAGCAGTTCTTC.

The V gene is TRBV21-1, the J gene TRBJ2-4; the tabulated D call, TRBD2, remains unverified against the DNA. TRBV21-1 is a pseudogene segment. This CDR3 has 15 residues. CDR3 residues: CASSRGGLAKNIQYF. CDR3 DNA sequence: TGTGCCAGCAGTCGCGGGGGGTTAGCCAAAAACATTCAGTACTTC.

J is TRBJ1-2 and V is TRBV4-2; no clear D. The germline V gene has CDR1 LGHNA and CDR2 YNFKEQ. V was cut by 3 bases and J by 3 bases, with 8 bases left in between. This CDR3 spans 13 amino acids. CDR3 loop: CASSQVTDYGYTF. As DNA, the CDR3 is TGTGCCAGCAGCCAGGTAACAGACTATGGCTACACCTTC.

The chain uses TRBV29-1 and TRBJ2-1; 9 nucleotides align to TRBD1. This CDR3 contains 13 residues. Germline V gene sequence: CDR1 SQVTM, CDR2 ANQGSEA. J gave up 6 bases and V 5 bases, and 5 bases lay outside the gene matches. The DNA of the CDR3 is TGCAGCGTTCACAGGGGGCTTAGCAATGAGCAGTTCTTC. Amino acids: CSVHRGLSNEQFF.

This chain links TRBV2 with TRBJ1-2, with D tentatively TRBD1 (5 bases). CDR3 size: 14 residues. The V end lost 6 bases, the J end lost 7 bases, and 18 bases lay between the germline ends. Germline CDR1 SNHLY, CDR2 FYNNEI. This CDR3 is CASSIQGLGPGYTF. The CDR3 coding sequence is TGTGCCAGCAGCATCCAGGGTCTGGGTCCTGGCTACACCTTC.

This chain joins TRBV5-1 and TRBJ1-1; D is perhaps TRBD1 (6 bases). In germline, CDR1 is SGHRS, CDR2 YFSETQ. Trimming took off 0 bases at V and 1 base at J, with 10 bases between the two ends. The CDR3 sequence is 15 residues long. The CDR3 is CASSLVPGQNTEAFF. Written as DNA, the CDR3 is TGCGCCAGCAGCTTGGTTCCGGGACAGAACACTGAAGCTTTCTTT.

This chain links TRBV15 with TRBJ2-7, with a tentative D call TRBD2 (7 bases). Trimming left V 3 bases short and J 6 bases short, with 18 bases between. The CDR3 covers 15 residues. Germline values: CDR1 LNHNV, CDR2 YYDKDF (reference sequence). CDR3 in amino acids: CATSRWGGGVGEQYF. CDR3 nucleotide sequence: TGTGCCACCAGCAGGTGGGGCGGGGGCGTGGGCGAGCAGTACTTC.

This chain joins TRBV5-4 and TRBJ2-7; 9 nucleotides agree with TRBD1. CDR1 is SGHNT, CDR2 YYREEE, per germline (reference sequence). Trimming cost V 0 bases and J 7 bases; bases outside gene matches: 17. CDR3 size: 18 residues. The CDR3 loop is CASSLERDRDPPWREQYF. CDR3 in DNA: TGTGCCAGCAGCTTGGAAAGGGACAGGGATCCCCCTTGGAGAGAGCAGTACTTC.

J is TRBJ2-2 and V is TRBV7-3; D remains ambiguous. This CDR3 spans 14 amino acids. Per the germline V gene, CDR1 is SGHTA and CDR2 is FQGTGA. The ends were cut back, 0 bases at V and 3 bases at J, with 5 bases in the middle. CDR3 amino acids: CASSLTRDTGELFF. The DNA of the CDR3 is TGTGCCAGCAGCTTAACGCGCGACACCGGGGAGCTGTTTTTT. The complete variable domain, with remaining parts taken from reference TRBV7-3 and TRBJ2-2, reads GAGVSQTPSNKVTEKGKYVELRCDPISGHTALYWYRQSLGQGPEFLIYFQGTGAADDSGLPNDRFFAVRPEGSVSTLKIQRTERGDSAVYLCASSLTRDTGELFFGEGSRLTVL.

The chain is built from TRBV15 and TRBJ2-5, with 9 bases identical to TRBD2. The length of the CDR3 is 14 residues. CDR1 is LNHNV and CDR2 is YYDKDF in the germline V gene (reference sequence). Germline trimming cut 3 bases from V and 5 bases from J; bases unmatched to any gene: 4. In nucleotides, the CDR3 is TGTGCCACCAGCAGCCGCGGGGGGGCCGAGACCCAGTACTTC. It encodes CATSSRGGAETQYF.

The CDR3 is CSVLRGSVYGYTF. CDR3 DNA: TGCAGCGTTTTACGCGGGTCGGTTTATGGCTACACCTTC. The rearrangement uses TRBV29-1 and TRBJ1-2, with unresolved D. The germline V gene encodes CDR1 SQVTM and CDR2 ANQGSEA. The ends were cut back, 5 bases at V and 5 bases at J, with 15 bases in the middle. The CDR3 runs to 13 residues.

The chain links TRBV5-5 to TRBJ2-5; TRBD2 matches 10 bases. The junction had 6 bases not matched to a gene; V was cut back by 0 bases and J by 4 bases. The CDR3 is 16 residues long. Germline V gives CDR1 SGHKS, CDR2 YYEKEE (reference sequence). CDR3: CASSLGPSGSLETQYF. The CDR3 bases are TGTGCCAGCAGCTTGGGTCCTAGCGGGAGTCTAGAGACCCAGTACTTC.

The J gene is TRBJ1-2, the V gene TRBV6-5, with a tentative D call TRBD1 (5 bases). V was shortened by 0 bases and J by 7 bases, with 18 bases between the two germline ends. Germline-derived CDR1 and CDR2 are MNHEY and SVGAGI. This CDR3 spans 16 amino acids. The CDR3 is CASSYSITGTPGGYTF. CDR3 DNA sequence: TGTGCCAGCAGTTACTCGATTACCGGGACTCCCGGTGGCTACACCTTC.

V and J are TRBV5-4 and TRBJ1-1, with D maybe TRBD1 (5 bases). There are 14 residues in the CDR3. The V and J ends lost 0 bases and 8 bases respectively, with 14 bases between them. The germline V gene encodes CDR1 SGHNT and CDR2 YYREEE (reference sequence). CDR3 amino acids: CASSLEGAAREAFF. Written as DNA, the CDR3 is TGTGCCAGCAGCTTGGAAGGGGCAGCGAGAGAAGCTTTCTTT.

This clone was detected once. The chain couples TRBV27 to TRBJ1-4; D might be TRBD1 (6 bases). The length of the CDR3 is 15 residues. Per the germline V gene, CDR1 is MNHEY and CDR2 is SMNVEV (reference sequence). V lost 10 bases and J 8 bases, leaving 23 bases between the germline ends. The CDR3 region is CATRRKGQLPEKLFF. The CDR3 DNA reads as TGTGCCACTCGCCGAAAAGGACAGCTACCGGAAAAACTGTTTTTT.

The chain links TRBV7-8 to TRBJ1-4; D is perhaps TRBD1 (5 bases). The ends were cut back, 5 bases at V and 10 bases at J, with 11 bases in the middle. In germline, CDR1 is SGHVS, CDR2 FQNEAQ. The CDR3 length is 12 residues. The CDR3 DNA reads TGTGCCAGCAGCAAAAGGCAGGGAAAACTGTTTTTT. Translated: CASSKRQGKLFF.

This chain connects TRBV5-1 to TRBJ1-6, with D perhaps matching TRBD1 (5 bases). V dropped 6 bases and J dropped 7 bases, with 14 bases sitting between them. The germline gives CDR1 SGHRS, CDR2 YFSETQ. CDR3 size: 14 residues. Here the CDR3 DNA reads TGCGCCAGCAACAATCCAGGGAAAAATTCACCCCTCCACTTT. It translates to CASNNPGKNSPLHF.

The chain employs TRBV6-5 and TRBJ1-3; TRBD1 is a possible D gene (5 bases). Germline CDR1 reads MNHEY; CDR2 reads SVGAGI. The CDR3 runs 16 residues. V was trimmed by 0 bases and J by 0 bases, leaving 9 bases between them. The CDR3 sequence: CASSYSDTHSGNTIYF. DNA for the CDR3: TGTGCCAGCAGTTACTCGGACACGCACTCTGGAAACACCATATATTTT.

V gene TRBV9 combines with J gene TRBJ2-1; D is undetermined. Germline CDR1 is SGDLS and CDR2 is YYNGEE. This CDR3 spans 13 amino acids. V was pared by 1 base and J by 5 bases, with 7 bases between. CDR3 amino acids: CASSVTHNNEQFF. CDR3 DNA sequence: TGTGCCAGCAGCGTAACGCACAACAATGAGCAGTTCTTC.

This chain uses TRBV18 with TRBJ1-6; TRBD1 matches at 9 bases. This CDR3 has 16 amino acids. Trimming removed 4 bases from V and 8 bases from J; junction bases left unmatched: 9. Germline CDR1 is KGHSH and CDR2 is LQKENI. The CDR3 DNA sequence: TGTGCCAGCTCACAGGCAACAGGGGGCGTTGATTCACCCCTCCACTTT. Protein sequence: CASSQATGGVDSPLHF.

The chain uses TRBV28 and TRBJ2-7; D gene uncertain. The CDR3 is 12 residues long. Germline V gene sequence: CDR1 MDHEN, CDR2 SYDVKM. The V end was cut by 6 bases, the J end by 5 bases, with 11 bases between. The CDR3 DNA reads TGTGCCAGCAGCGTCCCAGGAAACGAGCAGTACTTC. It yields the protein CASSVPGNEQYF.